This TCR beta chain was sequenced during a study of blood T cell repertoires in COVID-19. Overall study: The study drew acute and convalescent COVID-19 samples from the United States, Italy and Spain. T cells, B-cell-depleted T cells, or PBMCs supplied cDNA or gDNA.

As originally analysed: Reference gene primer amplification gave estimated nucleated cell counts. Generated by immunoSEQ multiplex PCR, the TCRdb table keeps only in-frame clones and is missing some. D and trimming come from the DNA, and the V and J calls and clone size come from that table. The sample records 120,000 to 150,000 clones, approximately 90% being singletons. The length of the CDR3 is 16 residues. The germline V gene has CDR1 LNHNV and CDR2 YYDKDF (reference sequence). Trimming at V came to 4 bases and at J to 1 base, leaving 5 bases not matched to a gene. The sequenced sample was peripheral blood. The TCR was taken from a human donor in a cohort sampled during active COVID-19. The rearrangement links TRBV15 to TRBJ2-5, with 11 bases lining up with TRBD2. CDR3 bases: TGTGCCACCAGCAAACTAGCGGGGGAGACCCAAGAGACCCAGTACTTC. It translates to CATSKLAGETQETQYF. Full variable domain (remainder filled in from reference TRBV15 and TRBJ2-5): DAMVIQNPRYQVTQFGKPVTLSCSQTLNHNVMYWYQQKSSQAPKLLFHYYDKDFNNEADTPDNFQSRRPNTSFCFLDIRSPGLGDTAMYLCATSKLAGETQETQYFGPGTRLLVL.